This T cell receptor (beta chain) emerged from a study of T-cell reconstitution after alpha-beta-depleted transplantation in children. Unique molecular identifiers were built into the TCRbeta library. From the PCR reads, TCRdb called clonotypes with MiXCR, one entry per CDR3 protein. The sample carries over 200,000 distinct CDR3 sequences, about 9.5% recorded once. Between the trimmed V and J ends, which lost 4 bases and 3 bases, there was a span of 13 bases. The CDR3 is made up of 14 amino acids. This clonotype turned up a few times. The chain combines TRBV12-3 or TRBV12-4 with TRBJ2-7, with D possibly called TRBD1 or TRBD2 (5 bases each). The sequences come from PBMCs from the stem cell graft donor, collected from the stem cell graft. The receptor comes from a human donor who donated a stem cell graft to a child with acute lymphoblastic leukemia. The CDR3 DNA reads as TGTGCCAGCAGTTCGGGACCGCTCTTCTACGAGCAGTACTTC. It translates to CASSSGPLFYEQYF.